This T cell receptor beta chain was observed in a study of CD8 T cells in ankylosing spondylitis. Overall study results and limits: Disease-linked clones proved CD8+ and comparatively uncommon in peripheral blood.

Each CDR3 protein is one row after TCRdb ran MiXCR on the 5' RACE reads. Of under 200,000 distinct CDR3 sequences listed, 9.8% were seen once; the top ten hold about 16%. The V gene lost 11 bases and the J gene lost 12 bases, with 16 bases spanning the gap. The CDR3 spans 10 residues. Looked up from germline, CDR1 is ENHRY and CDR2 is SYGVKD. The count of this clonotype is one. Its antigen is undetermined. The sample comprised blood, either unsorted or a sorted T cell fraction (not recorded which). This rearrangement joins TRBV10-3 to TRBJ1-1; no definite D call. The clonotype was recovered from a female donor with ankylosing spondylitis or in good health (not recorded which). The CDR3 DNA reads TGTGCCCCGCCGACAAGATCTCCTTTCTTT. This sequence encodes CAPPTRSPFF.